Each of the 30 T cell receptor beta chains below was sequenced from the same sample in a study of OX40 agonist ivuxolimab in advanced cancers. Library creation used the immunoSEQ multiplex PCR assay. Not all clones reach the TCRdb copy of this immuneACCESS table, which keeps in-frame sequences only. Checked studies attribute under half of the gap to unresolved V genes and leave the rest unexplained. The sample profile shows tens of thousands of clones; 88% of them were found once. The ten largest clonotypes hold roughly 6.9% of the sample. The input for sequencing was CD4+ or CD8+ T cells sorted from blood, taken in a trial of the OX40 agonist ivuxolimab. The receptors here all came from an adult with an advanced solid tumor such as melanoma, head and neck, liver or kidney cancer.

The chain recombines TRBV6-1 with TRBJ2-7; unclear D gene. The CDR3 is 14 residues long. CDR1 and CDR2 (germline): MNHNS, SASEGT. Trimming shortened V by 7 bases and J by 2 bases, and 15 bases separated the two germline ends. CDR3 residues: CASNTLGYTYEQYF. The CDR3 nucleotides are TGTGCCAGCAACACTCTCGGTTATACCTACGAGCAGTACTTC.

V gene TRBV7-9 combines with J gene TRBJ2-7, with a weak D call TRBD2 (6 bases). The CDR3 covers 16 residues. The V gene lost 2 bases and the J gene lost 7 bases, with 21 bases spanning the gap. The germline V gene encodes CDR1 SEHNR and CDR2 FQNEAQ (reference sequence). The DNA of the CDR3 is TGTGCCAGCAGCTTATATTACGGGAGAAACCCCTTAGAGCAGTACTTC. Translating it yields CASSLYYGRNPLEQYF.

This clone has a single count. In DNA form, the CDR3 reads TGCGCCAGCAGTCCTCCCCTTCTCCGGGGAGAAGGGAGCAATGAGCAGTTCTTC. Its protein is CASSPPLLRGEGSNEQFF. The chain links TRBV23-1 to TRBJ2-1; perhaps TRBD2 as D (5 bases). TRBV23-1 is an ORF; its function is uncertain. This CDR3 spans 18 amino acids. Trimming took 4 bases from V and 6 from J, leaving 25 bases between them.

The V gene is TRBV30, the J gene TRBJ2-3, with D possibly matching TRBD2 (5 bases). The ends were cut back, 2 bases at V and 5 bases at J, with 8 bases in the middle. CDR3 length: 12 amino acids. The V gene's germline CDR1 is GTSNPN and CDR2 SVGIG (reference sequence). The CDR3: CAWSPGGDTQYF. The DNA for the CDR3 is TGTGCCTGGAGTCCCGGAGGAGATACGCAGTATTTT.

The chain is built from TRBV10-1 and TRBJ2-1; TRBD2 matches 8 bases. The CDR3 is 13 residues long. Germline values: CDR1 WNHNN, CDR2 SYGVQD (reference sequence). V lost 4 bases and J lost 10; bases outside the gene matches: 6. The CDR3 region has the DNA TGCGCCAGCAGTGCAATTAGCGGGACCGAGCAGTTCTTC. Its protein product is CASSAISGTEQFF.

The CDR3 loop is CATQLKFGPYEQYF. In nucleotides, the CDR3 is TGTGCCACCCAGCTAAAGTTCGGGCCCTACGAGCAGTACTTC. The chain is built from TRBV6-6 and TRBJ2-7; D uncertain. Deletions cut 10 bases from V and 2 bases from J, with 18 bases between. The V gene's germline CDR1 is MNHNY and CDR2 SVGAGI (reference sequence). The CDR3 extends over 14 amino acids.

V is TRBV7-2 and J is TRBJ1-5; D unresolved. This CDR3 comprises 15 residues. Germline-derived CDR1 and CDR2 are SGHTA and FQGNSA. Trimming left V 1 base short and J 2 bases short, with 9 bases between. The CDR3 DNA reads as TGTGCCAGCAGCTTAGATGTGTTGGGCAATCAGCCCCAGCATTTT. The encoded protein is CASSLDVLGNQPQHF.

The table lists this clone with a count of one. The CDR3 DNA sequence: TGTGCCAGTACCGAACGAACTAGCGGGAGCAGAGAGCAGTTCTTC. It codes for CASTERTSGSREQFF. This chain links TRBV19 with TRBJ2-1; 11 bases align to TRBD2. This CDR3 is built from 15 residues. The germline V gene has CDR1 LNHDA and CDR2 SQIVND (reference sequence). Trimming removed 7 bases from V and 10 bases from J; junction bases left unmatched: 12. Full variable domain (rest looked up from reference TRBV19 and TRBJ2-1): DGGITQSPKYLFRKEGQNVTLSCEQNLNHDAMYWYRQDPGQGLRLIYYSQIVNDFQKGDIAEGYSVSREKKESFPLTVTSAQKNPTAFYLCASTERTSGSREQFFGPGTRLTVL.

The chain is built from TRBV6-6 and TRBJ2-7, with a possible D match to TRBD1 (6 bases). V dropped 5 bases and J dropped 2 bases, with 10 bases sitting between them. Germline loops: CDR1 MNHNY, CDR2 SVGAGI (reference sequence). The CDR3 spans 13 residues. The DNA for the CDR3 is TGTGCCAGCAGTCTACAGGGCGCCTACGAGCAGTACTTC. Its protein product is CASSLQGAYEQYF.

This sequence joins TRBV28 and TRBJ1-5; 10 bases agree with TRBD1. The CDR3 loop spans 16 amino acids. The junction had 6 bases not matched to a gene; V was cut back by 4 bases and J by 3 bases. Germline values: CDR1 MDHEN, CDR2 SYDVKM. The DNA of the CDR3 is TGTGCCAGCAGTTCGCGACAGGGGGCGGTCAATCAGCCCCAGCATTTT. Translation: CASSSRQGAVNQPQHF.

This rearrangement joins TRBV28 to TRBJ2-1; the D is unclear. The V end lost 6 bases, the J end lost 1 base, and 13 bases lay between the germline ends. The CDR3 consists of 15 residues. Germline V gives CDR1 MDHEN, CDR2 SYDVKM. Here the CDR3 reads CASSPQTVSYNEQFF. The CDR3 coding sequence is TGTGCCAGCAGCCCCCAAACAGTTTCCTACAATGAGCAGTTCTTC. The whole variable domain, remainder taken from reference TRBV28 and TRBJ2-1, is DVKVTQSSRYLVKRTGEKVFLECVQDMDHENMFWYRQDPGLGLRLIYFSYDVKMKEKGDIPEGYSVSREKKERFSLILESASTNQTSMYLCASSPQTVSYNEQFFGPGTRLTVL.

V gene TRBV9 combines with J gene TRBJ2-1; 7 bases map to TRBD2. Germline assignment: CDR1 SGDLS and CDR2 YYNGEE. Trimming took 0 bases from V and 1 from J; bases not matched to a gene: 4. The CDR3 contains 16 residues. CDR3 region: CASSVGASGSYNEQFF. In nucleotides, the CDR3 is TGTGCCAGCAGCGTAGGGGCTAGCGGTTCCTACAATGAGCAGTTCTTC.

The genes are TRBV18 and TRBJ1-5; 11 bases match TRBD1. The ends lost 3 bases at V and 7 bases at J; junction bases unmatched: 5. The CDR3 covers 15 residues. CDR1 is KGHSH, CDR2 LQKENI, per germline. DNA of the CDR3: TGTGCCAGCTCACCCGGGACAGGGGGTTACCAGCCCCAGCATTTT. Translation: CASSPGTGGYQPQHF.

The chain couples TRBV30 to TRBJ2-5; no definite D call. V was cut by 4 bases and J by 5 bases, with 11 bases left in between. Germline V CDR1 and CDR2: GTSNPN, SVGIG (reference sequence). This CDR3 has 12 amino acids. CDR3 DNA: TGTGCCTGGACTGAAATGGTGGAGACCCAGTACTTC. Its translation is CAWTEMVETQYF. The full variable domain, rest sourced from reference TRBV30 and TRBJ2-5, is SQTIHQWPATLVQPVGSPLSLECTVEGTSNPNLYWYRQAAGRGLQLLFYSVGIGQISSEVPQNLSASRPQDRQFILSSKKLLLSDSGFYLCAWTEMVETQYFGPGTRLLVL.

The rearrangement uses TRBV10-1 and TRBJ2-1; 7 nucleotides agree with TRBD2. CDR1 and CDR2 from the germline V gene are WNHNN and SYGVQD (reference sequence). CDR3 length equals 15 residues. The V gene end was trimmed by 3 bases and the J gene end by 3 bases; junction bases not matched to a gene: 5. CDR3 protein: CASSDRAGNYNEQFF. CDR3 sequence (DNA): TGCGCCAGCAGTGACAGAGCGGGGAACTACAATGAGCAGTTCTTC.

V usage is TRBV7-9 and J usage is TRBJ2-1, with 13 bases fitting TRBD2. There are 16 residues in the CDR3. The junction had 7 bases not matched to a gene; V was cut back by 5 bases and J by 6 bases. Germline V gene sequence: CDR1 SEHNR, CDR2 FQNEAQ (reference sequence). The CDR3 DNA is TGTGCCAGCAGCCCCGCCCGGACTAGCGGGAGCAATGAGCAGTTCTTC. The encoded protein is CASSPARTSGSNEQFF.

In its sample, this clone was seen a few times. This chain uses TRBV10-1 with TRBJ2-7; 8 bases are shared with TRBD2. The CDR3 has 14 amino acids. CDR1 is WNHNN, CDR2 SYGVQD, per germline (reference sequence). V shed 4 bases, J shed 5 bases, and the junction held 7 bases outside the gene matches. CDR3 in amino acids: CASSGSGMLNEQYF. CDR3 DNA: TGCGCCAGCAGTGGTAGCGGGATGTTAAACGAGCAGTACTTC.

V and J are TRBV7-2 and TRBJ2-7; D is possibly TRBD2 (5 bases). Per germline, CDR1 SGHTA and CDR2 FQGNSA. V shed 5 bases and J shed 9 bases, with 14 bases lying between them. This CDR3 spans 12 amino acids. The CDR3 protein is CASSRHGGLQYF. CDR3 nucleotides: TGTGCCAGCAGCCGCCACGGCGGACTGCAGTACTTC. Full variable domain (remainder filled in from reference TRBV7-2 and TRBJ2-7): GAGVSQSPSNKVTEKGKDVELRCDPISGHTALYWYRQSLGQGLEFLIYFQGNSAPDKSGLPSDRFSAERTGGSVSTLTIQRTQQEDSAVYLCASSRHGGLQYFGPGTRLTVT.

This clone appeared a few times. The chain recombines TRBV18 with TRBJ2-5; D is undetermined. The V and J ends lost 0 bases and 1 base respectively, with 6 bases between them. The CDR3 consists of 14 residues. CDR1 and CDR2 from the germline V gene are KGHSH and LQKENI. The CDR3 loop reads CASSPPISQETQYF. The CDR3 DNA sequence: TGTGCCAGCTCACCACCTATATCCCAAGAGACCCAGTACTTC.

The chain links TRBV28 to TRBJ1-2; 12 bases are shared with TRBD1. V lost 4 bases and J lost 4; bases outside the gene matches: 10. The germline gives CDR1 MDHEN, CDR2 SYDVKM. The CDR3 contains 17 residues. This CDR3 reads CASSSSGTGGPGYGYTF. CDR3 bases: TGTGCCAGCAGTTCATCCGGGACAGGGGGCCCAGGCTATGGCTACACCTTC.

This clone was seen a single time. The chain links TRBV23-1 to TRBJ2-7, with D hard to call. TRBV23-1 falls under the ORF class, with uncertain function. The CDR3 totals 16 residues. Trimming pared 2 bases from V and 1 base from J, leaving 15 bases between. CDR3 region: CASSQVDAAESYEQYF. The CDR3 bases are TGCGCCAGCAGTCAAGTTGACGCCGCGGAGTCCTACGAGCAGTACTTC.

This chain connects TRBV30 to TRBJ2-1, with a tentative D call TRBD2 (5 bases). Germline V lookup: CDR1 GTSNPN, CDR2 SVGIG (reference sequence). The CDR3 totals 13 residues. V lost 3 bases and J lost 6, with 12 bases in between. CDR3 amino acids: CAWSFLAGNEQFF. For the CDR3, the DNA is TGTGCCTGGAGCTTCCTAGCTGGCAATGAGCAGTTCTTC.

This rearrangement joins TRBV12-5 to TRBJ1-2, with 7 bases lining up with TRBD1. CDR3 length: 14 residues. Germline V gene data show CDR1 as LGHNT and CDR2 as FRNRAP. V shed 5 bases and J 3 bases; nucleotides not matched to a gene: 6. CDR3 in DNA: TGTGCTAGTGGTACGAGACAGGGATACTATGGCTACACCTTC. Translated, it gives CASGTRQGYYGYTF.

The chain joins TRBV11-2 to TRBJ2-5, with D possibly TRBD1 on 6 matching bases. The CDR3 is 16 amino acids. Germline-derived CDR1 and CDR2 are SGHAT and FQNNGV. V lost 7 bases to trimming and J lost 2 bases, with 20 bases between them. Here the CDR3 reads CASTLTQGTFQETQYF. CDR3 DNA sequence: TGTGCCAGCACCCTGACCCAGGGGACCTTTCAAGAGACCCAGTACTTC. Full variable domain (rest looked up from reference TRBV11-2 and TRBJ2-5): EAGVAQSPRYKIIEKRQSVAFWCNPISGHATLYWYQQILGQGPKLLIQFQNNGVVDDSQLPKDRFSAERLKGVDSTLKIQPAKLEDSAVYLCASTLTQGTFQETQYFGPGTRLLVL.

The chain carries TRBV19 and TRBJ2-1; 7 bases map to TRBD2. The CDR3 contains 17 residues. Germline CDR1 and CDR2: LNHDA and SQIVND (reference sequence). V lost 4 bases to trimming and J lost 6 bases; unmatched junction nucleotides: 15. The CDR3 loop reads CASSTRGDSGPGNEQFF. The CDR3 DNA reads TGTGCCAGTAGTACGCGGGGAGATAGCGGGCCTGGCAATGAGCAGTTCTTC.

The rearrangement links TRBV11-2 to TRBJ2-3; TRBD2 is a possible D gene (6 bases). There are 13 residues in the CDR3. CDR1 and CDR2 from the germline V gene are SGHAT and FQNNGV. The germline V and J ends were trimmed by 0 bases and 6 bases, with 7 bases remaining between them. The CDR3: CASSLDRGDTQYF. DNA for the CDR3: TGTGCCAGCAGCTTAGATCGGGGGGATACGCAGTATTTT.

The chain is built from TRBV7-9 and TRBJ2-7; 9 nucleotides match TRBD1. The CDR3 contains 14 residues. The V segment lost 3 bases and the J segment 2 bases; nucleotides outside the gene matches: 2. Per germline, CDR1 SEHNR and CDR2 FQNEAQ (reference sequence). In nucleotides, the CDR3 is TGTGCCAGCAGCTTCGGGACAGGGACCTACGAGCAGTACTTC. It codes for CASSFGTGTYEQYF.

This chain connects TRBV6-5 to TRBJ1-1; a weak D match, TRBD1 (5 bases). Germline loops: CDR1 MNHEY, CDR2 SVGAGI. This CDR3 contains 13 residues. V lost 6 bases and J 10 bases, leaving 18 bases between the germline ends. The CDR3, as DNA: TGTGCCAGCAGCCCCGAGAGGGGTGGGAGAGCTTTCTTT. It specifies CASSPERGGRAFF.

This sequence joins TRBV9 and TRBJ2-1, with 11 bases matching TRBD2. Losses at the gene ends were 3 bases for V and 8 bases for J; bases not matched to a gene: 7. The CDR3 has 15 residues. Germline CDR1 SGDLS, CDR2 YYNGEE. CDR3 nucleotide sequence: TGTGCCAGCAGCGAACGACTAGCGGGAATAGATGAGCAGTTCTTC. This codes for CASSERLAGIDEQFF.

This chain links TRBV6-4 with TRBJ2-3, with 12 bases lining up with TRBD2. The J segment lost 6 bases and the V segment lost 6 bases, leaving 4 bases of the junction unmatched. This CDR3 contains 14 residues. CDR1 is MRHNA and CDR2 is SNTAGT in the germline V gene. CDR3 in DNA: TGTGCCAGCAGCCTAGCGGGAGGGCCTGATACGCAGTATTTT. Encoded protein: CASSLAGGPDTQYF.